The rows below give T cell receptor beta chains drawn from one sample of a study of blood T cells in healthy people across ages. Using its own MiXCR run on the 5' RACE reads, TCRdb lists one record per CDR3 protein. The data show around 2 million distinct CDR3 sequences, with about two fifths seen just once and roughly 23% held by the top ten. Sequencing was performed on blood. The receptors were gathered from a human donor in good health. Both conserved end residues are trimmed from each CDR3. Each record gives: clone size, D gene, V gene, CDR3 length, J gene, CDR3 protein. The D gene is left open where the match is weak. Clone size is given for some rows only: seen once, a few or many times, or a class if the clone is expanded.

clone size: .; D gene: .; V gene: TRBV4-3; CDR3 length: 12; J gene: TRBJ1-1; CDR3 protein: ASSQDTFSTEAF
clone size: few; D gene: TRBD2; V gene: TRBV4-1; CDR3 length: 14; J gene: TRBJ2-7; CDR3 protein: ASSQPTGTSPYEQY
clone size: .; D gene: TRBD2; V gene: TRBV20-1; CDR3 length: 14; J gene: TRBJ2-1; CDR3 protein: SARVCSGLAGNEQF
clone size: .; D gene: TRBD2; V gene: TRBV20-1; CDR3 length: 19; J gene: TRBJ2-1; CDR3 protein: SARVFLASGGTRYSYNEQF
clone size: .; D gene: .; V gene: TRBV20-1; CDR3 length: 8; J gene: TRBJ2-4; CDR3 protein: SARAEEQY
clone size: .; D gene: .; V gene: TRBV29-1; CDR3 length: 12; J gene: TRBJ2-1; CDR3 protein: SVERGAPSNEQF
clone size: .; D gene: TRBD2; V gene: TRBV27; CDR3 length: 12; J gene: TRBJ2-3; CDR3 protein: ASKLGGASDTQY
clone size: .; D gene: .; V gene: TRBV5-4; CDR3 length: 12; J gene: TRBJ2-7; CDR3 protein: ASSLRDTSHEQY
clone size: once; D gene: .; V gene: TRBV27; CDR3 length: 13; J gene: TRBJ2-7; CDR3 protein: TSSLIYNPFYEQY
clone size: few; D gene: TRBD2; V gene: TRBV6-1; CDR3 length: 11; J gene: TRBJ2-1; CDR3 protein: ASQLRGLAEQF
clone size: few; D gene: TRBD2; V gene: TRBV7-3; CDR3 length: 14; J gene: TRBJ2-1; CDR3 protein: ASSWGLAESYNEQF
clone size: .; D gene: TRBD1; V gene: TRBV3-1; CDR3 length: 14; J gene: TRBJ2-7; CDR3 protein: ASSQARDRGPYEQY
clone size: .; D gene: .; V gene: TRBV15; CDR3 length: 12; J gene: TRBJ1-2; CDR3 protein: ATSSGPVDYGYT
clone size: .; D gene: .; V gene: TRBV7-8; CDR3 length: 14; J gene: TRBJ1-4; CDR3 protein: ASSPLGRLPNEKLF
clone size: .; D gene: .; V gene: TRBV24-1; CDR3 length: 11; J gene: TRBJ1-1; CDR3 protein: ATSDLSTTEAF
clone size: .; D gene: .; V gene: TRBV10-3; CDR3 length: 13; J gene: TRBJ1-1; CDR3 protein: AINLDGALNTEAF
clone size: few; D gene: .; V gene: TRBV4-1; CDR3 length: 11; J gene: TRBJ2-1; CDR3 protein: ASSPRTINEQF
clone size: .; D gene: .; V gene: TRBV4-1; CDR3 length: 13; J gene: TRBJ1-5; CDR3 protein: ASSQEPRAPQPQH
clone size: few; D gene: TRBD2; V gene: TRBV4-1; CDR3 length: 12; J gene: TRBJ2-7; CDR3 protein: ASSQGAGVYEQY
clone size: .; D gene: TRBD2; V gene: TRBV20-1; CDR3 length: 16; J gene: TRBJ2-7; CDR3 protein: SALEGGMSGRASYEQY
clone size: .; D gene: .; V gene: TRBV20-1; CDR3 length: 12; J gene: TRBJ1-5; CDR3 protein: SARDLKSNQPQH
clone size: .; D gene: .; V gene: TRBV15; CDR3 length: 11; J gene: TRBJ1-2; CDR3 protein: ATSRDRGLGYT
clone size: .; D gene: .; V gene: TRBV29-1; CDR3 length: 10; J gene: TRBJ1-2; CDR3 protein: SAGRVNYGYT
clone size: few; D gene: .; V gene: TRBV7-2; CDR3 length: 14; J gene: TRBJ2-3; CDR3 protein: ASSLSGMGGTDTQY
clone size: few; D gene: .; V gene: TRBV28; CDR3 length: 12; J gene: TRBJ1-1; CDR3 protein: VTLVQVRNTEAF
clone size: .; D gene: .; V gene: TRBV7-2; CDR3 length: 11; J gene: TRBJ1-2; CDR3 protein: ASSLSPRDGYT
clone size: few; D gene: TRBD1; V gene: TRBV9; CDR3 length: 17; J gene: TRBJ2-1; CDR3 protein: ASSREGQGWSFGNNEQF
clone size: few; D gene: .; V gene: TRBV29-1; CDR3 length: 9; J gene: TRBJ1-4; CDR3 protein: SVWGDEKLF
clone size: few; D gene: TRBD2; V gene: TRBV12-5; CDR3 length: 14; J gene: TRBJ2-1; CDR3 protein: ASGLTSGGLVNEQF
clone size: .; D gene: TRBD2; V gene: TRBV6-5; CDR3 length: 12; J gene: TRBJ2-1; CDR3 protein: ASRGTSGGNEQF
clone size: .; D gene: .; V gene: TRBV6-5; CDR3 length: 11; J gene: TRBJ2-7; CDR3 protein: ASTLQGGYEQY
clone size: .; D gene: TRBD1; V gene: TRBV25-1; CDR3 length: 13; J gene: .; CDR3 protein: ASSDTGVPPHEQY
clone size: few; D gene: .; V gene: TRBV7-2; CDR3 length: 12; J gene: TRBJ1-4; CDR3 protein: ASGLGQNNEKLF